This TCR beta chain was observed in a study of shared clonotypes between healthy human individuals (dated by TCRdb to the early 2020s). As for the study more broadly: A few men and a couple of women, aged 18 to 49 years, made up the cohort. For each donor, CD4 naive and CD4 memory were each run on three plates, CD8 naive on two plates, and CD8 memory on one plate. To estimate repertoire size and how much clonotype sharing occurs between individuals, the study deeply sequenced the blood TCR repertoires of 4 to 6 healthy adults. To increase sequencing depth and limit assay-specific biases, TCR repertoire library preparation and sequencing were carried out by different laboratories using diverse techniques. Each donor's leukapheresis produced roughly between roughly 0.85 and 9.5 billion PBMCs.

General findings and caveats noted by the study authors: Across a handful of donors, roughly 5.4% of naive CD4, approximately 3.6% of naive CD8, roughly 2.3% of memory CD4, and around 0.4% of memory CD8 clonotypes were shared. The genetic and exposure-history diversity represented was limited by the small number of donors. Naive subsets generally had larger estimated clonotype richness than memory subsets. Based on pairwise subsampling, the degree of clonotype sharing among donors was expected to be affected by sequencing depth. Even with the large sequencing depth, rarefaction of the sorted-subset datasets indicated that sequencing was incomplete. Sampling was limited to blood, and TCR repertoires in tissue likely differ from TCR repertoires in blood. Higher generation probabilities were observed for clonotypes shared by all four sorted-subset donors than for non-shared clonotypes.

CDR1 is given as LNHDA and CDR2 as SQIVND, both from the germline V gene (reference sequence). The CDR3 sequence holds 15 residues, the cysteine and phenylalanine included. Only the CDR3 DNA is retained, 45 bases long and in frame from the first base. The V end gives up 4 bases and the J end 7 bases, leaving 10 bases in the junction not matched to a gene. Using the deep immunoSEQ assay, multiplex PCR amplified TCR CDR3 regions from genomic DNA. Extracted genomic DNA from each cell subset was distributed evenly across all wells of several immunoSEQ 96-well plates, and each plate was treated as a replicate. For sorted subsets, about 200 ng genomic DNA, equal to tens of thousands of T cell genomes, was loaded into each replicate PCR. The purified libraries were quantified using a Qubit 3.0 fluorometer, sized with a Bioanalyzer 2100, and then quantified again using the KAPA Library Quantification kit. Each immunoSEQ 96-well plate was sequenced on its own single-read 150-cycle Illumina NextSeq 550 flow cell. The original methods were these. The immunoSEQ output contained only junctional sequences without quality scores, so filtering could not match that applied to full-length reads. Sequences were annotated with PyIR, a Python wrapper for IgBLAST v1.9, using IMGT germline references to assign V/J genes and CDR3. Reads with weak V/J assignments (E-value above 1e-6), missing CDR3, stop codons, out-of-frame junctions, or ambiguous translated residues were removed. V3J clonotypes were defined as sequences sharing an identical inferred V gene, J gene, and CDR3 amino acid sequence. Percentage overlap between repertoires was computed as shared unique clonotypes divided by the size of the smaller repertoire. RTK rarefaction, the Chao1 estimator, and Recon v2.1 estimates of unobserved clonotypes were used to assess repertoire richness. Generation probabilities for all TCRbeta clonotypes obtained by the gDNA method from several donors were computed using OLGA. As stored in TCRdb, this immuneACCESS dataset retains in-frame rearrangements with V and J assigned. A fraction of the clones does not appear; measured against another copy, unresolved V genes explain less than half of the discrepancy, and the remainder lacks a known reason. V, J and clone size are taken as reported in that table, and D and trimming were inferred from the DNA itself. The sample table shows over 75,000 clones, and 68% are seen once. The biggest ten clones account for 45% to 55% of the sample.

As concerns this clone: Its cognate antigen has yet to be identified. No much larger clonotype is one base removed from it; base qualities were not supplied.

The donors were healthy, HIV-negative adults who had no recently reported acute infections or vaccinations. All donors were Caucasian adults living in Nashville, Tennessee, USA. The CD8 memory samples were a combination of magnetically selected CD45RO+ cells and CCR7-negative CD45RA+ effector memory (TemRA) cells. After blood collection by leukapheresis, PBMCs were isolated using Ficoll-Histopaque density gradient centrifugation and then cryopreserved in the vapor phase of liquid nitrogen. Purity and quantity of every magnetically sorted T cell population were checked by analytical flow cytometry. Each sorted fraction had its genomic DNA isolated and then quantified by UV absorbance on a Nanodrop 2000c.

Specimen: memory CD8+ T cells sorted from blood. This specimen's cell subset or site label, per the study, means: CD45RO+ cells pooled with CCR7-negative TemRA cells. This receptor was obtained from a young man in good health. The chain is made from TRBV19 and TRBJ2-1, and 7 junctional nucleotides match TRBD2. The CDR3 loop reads CASSKIRGRDNEQFF. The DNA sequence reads TGTGCCAGTAGTAAGATCCGGGGGAGGGATAATGAGCAGTTCTTC.